The TCR beta chain described here comes from a study of response to subunit inactivated influenza vaccine. The germline CDR1 and CDR2 sequences are SGDLS and YYNGEE. V was trimmed by 2 bases and J by 6 bases, leaving 18 bases between them. The CDR3 is made up of 15 amino acids. From the RT-PCR reads, TCRdb called clonotypes with MiXCR, one entry per CDR3 protein. The sample has roughly 190,000 distinct CDR3 sequences; more than 10% are singletons. These data also featured in a second study, about T cells expressing NK-cell markers. That report notes: With UMIs, 5'RACE template switching was used to make TCR beta cDNA.

Sequencing used CD8+ T cells sorted from PBMCs, obtained approximately 13 days after vaccination. The TCR comes from a man aged 45-65 years who received an inactivated influenza vaccine. The chain employs TRBV9 and TRBJ2-7; possibly TRBD2 for D (5 bases). CDR3 sequence (DNA): TGTGCCAGCAGCGTTGGACTGTCGCCCCAACTCGAGCAGTACTTC. Translating it yields CASSVGLSPQLEQYF.